This is a list of T cell receptor beta chains from one sample in a study of regulatory T cells in long-lasting Graves disease. TCRdb re-called the multiplex PCR reads with MiXCR, one entry per CDR3 protein. The repertoire holds about 560,000 distinct CDR3 sequences, with more than 15% as singletons. These data also featured in a second study, about T cells in Graves' hyperthyroidism and ophthalmopathy.

The sequences come from peripheral blood mononuclear cells (PBMCs), collected at new diagnosis, from a patient treated with antithyroid drugs. Receptors originate from a man younger than 30 with Graves disease. Each CDR3 is given with its conserved first and last residue. The size of a clone is reported for some rows only, either as once, few or many, or as a class for expanded clones.

V: TRBV6-1
size: -
J: TRBJ2-3
CDR3: CASRRDPLTDTQYF

V: TRBV19
size: -
J: TRBJ2-1
CDR3: CASSIDRAGTSYNEQFF

V: TRBV7-9
size: -
J: TRBJ2-1
CDR3: CASSLSGGRWEEQFF

V: TRBV7-8
size: -
J: TRBJ2-5
CDR3: CASSLVGQGARETQYF

V: TRBV11-2
size: many
J: TRBJ2-3
CDR3: CASSLDAVQGKDTQYF

V: TRBV11-3
size: few
J: TRBJ2-5
CDR3: CASSQGLGVGTQYF

V: TRBV29-1
size: few
J: TRBJ2-7
CDR3: CSVARLRSSYEQYF

V: TRBV29-1
size: many
J: TRBJ1-1
CDR3: CSVGQGRENTEAFF

V: TRBV28
size: many
J: TRBJ2-5
CDR3: CASSFARIGTQYF

V: TRBV11-2
size: many
J: TRBJ2-4
CDR3: CASSSTTGRGINIQYF

V: TRBV19
size: -
J: TRBJ2-5
CDR3: CASSIWSPLGKETQYF

V: TRBV27
size: many
J: TRBJ2-3
CDR3: CASSLFQSTDTQYF

V: TRBV3-1
size: -
J: TRBJ2-5
CDR3: CASSHGGREWTQYF

V: TRBV7-9
size: many
J: TRBJ2-7
CDR3: CASSLDPGEAYEQYF

V: TRBV7-2
size: -
J: TRBJ1-2
CDR3: CASSLTGQGIPNYGYTF

V: TRBV12-3/TRBV12-4
size: few
J: TRBJ1-5
CDR3: CASSSGQGLHRGNQPQHF

V: TRBV3-1
size: many
J: TRBJ1-1
CDR3: CASSPGASGTEAFF

V: TRBV29-1
size: few
J: TRBJ2-3
CDR3: CSGLGTAQGPDTQYF

V: TRBV29-1
size: few
J: TRBJ1-2
CDR3: CSVEDLMANYGYTF

V: TRBV9
size: few
J: TRBJ1-1
CDR3: CASSVQGVGTEAFF

V: TRBV7-9
size: many
J: TRBJ2-4
CDR3: CASSSGLSSGGNIQYF

V: TRBV7-9
size: few
J: TRBJ1-4
CDR3: CASSFGRGEKLFF

V: TRBV30
size: many
J: TRBJ2-2
CDR3: CAWSFIGELFF

V: TRBV20-1
size: many
J: TRBJ2-3
CDR3: CSAWRSTDTQYF